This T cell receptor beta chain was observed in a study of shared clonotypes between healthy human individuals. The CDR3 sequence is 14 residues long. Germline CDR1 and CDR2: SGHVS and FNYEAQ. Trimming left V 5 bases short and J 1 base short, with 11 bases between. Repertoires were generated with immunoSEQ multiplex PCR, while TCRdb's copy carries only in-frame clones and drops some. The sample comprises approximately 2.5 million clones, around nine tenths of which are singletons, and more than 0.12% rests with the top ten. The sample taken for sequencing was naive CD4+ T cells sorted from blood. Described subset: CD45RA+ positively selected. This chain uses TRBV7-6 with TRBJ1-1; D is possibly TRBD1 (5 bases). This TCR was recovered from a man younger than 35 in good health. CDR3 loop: CASSLSGGNTEAFF. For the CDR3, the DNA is TGTGCCAGCAGCCTTTCGGGGGGGAACACTGAAGCTTTCTTT.